This is a list of T cell receptor beta chains from one sample in a study of post-analysis software for immune sequencing data. MiXCR, applied by TCRdb to the PCR reads, yields one record per CDR3 protein. The repertoire holds almost 700,000 distinct CDR3 sequences, with roughly three fifths as singletons. The specimen sequenced was blood. The receptors were sampled from a girl between 2 and 10 years old with multiple sclerosis. The CDR3 runs from the conserved cysteine through the conserved F or W.

j_gene | v_gene | CDR3aa
TRBJ2-1 | TRBV7-3 | CASSSGLAGSYNEQFF
TRBJ2-3 | TRBV6-1 | CASEERGTGYGDTQYF
TRBJ1-2 | TRBV5-1 | CASSLDQGNYGYTF
TRBJ2-5 | TRBV12-3/TRBV12-4 | CASSSPTETQYF
TRBJ1-2 | TRBV10-3 | CAIPPGRGGYTF
TRBJ2-3 | TRBV20-1 | CSAPDRGDTQYF
TRBJ2-5 | TRBV13 | CASSPRTVDQETQYF
TRBJ1-5 | TRBV10-2 | CASSEGDRVMGNQPQHF
. | TRBV4-1 | CASSQPSGGRDEQYF
TRBJ2-5 | TRBV5-1 | CASRDSFLRDQETQYF
TRBJ2-7 | TRBV4-1 | CASSQDRGVYEQYF
TRBJ1-2 | TRBV29-1 | CSVDRNGYTF
TRBJ1-2 | TRBV4-1 | CASSQVETGVLSYGYTF
TRBJ1-2 | TRBV5-1 | CASSLRGANGYTF
TRBJ2-1 | TRBV20-1 | CSATQGLAGYNEQFF
TRBJ2-3 | TRBV28 | CASRTSGRMNTQYF
TRBJ2-1 | TRBV18 | CASSTYLSRDEQFF
TRBJ2-3 | TRBV20-1 | CSARDGLGIDTQYF
TRBJ1-2 | TRBV20-1 | CSARDLWTQYGYTF
TRBJ1-2 | TRBV29-1 | CSVTTDNYGYTF
TRBJ2-7 | TRBV29-1 | CSVVFPRNSYEQYF
TRBJ2-1 | TRBV24-1 | CATSGASGNGNEQFF
TRBJ2-7 | TRBV12-3/TRBV12-4 | CASSDLLAGGSYEQYF
TRBJ1-2 | TRBV10-3 | CAISDNNYGYTF
TRBJ2-1 | TRBV11-2 | CASSAVGRKYNEQFF
TRBJ2-5 | TRBV27 | CASSSGLALGETQYF
TRBJ2-7 | TRBV28 | CASRRSGTSGYEQYF